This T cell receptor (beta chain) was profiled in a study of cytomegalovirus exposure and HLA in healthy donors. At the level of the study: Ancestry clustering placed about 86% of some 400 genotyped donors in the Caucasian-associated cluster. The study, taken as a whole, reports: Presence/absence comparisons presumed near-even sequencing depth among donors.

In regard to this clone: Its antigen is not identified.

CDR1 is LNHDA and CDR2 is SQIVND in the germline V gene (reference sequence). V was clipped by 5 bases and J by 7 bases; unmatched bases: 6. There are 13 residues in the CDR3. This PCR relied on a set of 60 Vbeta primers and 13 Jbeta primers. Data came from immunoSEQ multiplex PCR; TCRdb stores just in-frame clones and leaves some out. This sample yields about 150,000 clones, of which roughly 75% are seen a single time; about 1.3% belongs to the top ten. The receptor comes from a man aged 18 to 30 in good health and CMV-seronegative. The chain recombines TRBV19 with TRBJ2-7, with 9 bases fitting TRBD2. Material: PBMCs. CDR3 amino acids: CASSGTSLEEQYF. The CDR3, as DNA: TGTGCCAGTAGTGGGACTAGCTTGGAAGAGCAGTACTTC. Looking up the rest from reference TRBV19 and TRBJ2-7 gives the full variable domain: DGGITQSPKYLFRKEGQNVTLSCEQNLNHDAMYWYRQDPGQGLRLIYYSQIVNDFQKGDIAEGYSVSREKKESFPLTVTSAQKNPTAFYLCASSGTSLEEQYFGPGTRLTVT.